The T cell receptor (beta chain) under discussion was sequenced for a study of blood T cells in healthy people across ages. Study-wide results and caveats: Higher diversity, along with more naive CD4+ cells, distinguished long-lived donors from aged donors.

Through a sample-barcoded 5' primer and a J-beta primer mix, a second PCR was run for 7 to 11 cycles. Using its own MiXCR run on the 5' RACE reads, TCRdb lists one record per CDR3 protein. Of roughly 560,000 distinct CDR3 sequences in the sample, about 24% were seen once. With 5 bases removed from V and 0 bases from J, the gap between germline ends came to 10 bases. The CDR3 consists of 15 residues. Germline CDR1 reads MNHNY; CDR2 reads SVGAGI (reference sequence). This clonotype was recorded once. The antigen is undetermined. The study drew donors from healthy Caucasian individuals in Russia aged 6 to 90. No fewer than 5 micrograms of total RNA were isolated from every sample. These data also featured in a second study, about T cells of mothers and their children. That investigation notes: Whatever RNA was extracted went entirely into cDNA synthesis, at roughly 1.6 ug per 15 ul.

The origin of this receptor is a boy between 5 and 17 years old in good health. This rearrangement joins TRBV6-6 to TRBJ2-2; no clear D. Sequences were obtained from blood. The CDR3 loop is CASSQDGPNTGELFF. The CDR3 coding sequence is TGTGCCAGCAGTCAGGACGGACCGAACACCGGGGAGCTGTTTTTT.